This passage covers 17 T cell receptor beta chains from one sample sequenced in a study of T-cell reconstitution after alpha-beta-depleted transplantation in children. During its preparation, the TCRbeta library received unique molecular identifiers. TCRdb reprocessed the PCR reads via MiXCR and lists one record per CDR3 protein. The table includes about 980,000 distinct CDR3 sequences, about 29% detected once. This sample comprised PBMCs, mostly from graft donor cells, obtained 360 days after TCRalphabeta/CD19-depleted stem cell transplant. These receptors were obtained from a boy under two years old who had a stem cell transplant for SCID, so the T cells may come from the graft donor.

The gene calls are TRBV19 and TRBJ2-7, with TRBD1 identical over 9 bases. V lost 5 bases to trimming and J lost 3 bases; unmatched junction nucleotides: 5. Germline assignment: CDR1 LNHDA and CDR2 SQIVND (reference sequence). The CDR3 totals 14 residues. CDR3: CASSSTGGLYEQYF. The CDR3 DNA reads TGTGCCAGTAGTTCGACAGGGGGACTCTACGAGCAGTACTTC.

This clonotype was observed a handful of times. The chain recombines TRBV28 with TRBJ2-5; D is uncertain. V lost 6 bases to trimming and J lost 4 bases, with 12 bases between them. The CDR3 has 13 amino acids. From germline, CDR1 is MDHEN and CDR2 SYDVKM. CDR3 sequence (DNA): TGTGCCAGCAGAGACACTTATTTAGAGACCCAGTACTTC. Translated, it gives CASRDTYLETQYF.

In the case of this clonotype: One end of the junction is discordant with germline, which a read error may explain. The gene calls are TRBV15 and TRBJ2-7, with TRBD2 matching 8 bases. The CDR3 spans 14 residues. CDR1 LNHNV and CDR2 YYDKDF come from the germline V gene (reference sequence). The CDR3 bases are TGTGCCACCAGCAGAGATCGCGGGGGGACGTTCAGGAACTTC. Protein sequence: CATSRDRGGTFRNF.

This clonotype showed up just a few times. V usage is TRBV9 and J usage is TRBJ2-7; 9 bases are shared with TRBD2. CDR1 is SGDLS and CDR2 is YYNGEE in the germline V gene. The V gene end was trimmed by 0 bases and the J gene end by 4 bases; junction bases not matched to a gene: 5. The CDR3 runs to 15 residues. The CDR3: CASSVGASGEYEQYF. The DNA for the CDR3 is TGTGCCAGCAGCGTAGGGGCTAGCGGGGAATACGAGCAGTACTTC.

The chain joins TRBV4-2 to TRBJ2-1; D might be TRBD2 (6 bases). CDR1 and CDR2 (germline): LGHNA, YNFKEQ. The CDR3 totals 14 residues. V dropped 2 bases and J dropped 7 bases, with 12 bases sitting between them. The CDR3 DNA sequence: TGTGCCAGCAGCCAATCTACGGGGGTGAATGAGCAGTTCTTC. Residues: CASSQSTGVNEQFF.

CDR3 sequence reads: CSAIAGDSSTDTQYF. The CDR3 nucleotides read TGCAGTGCTATTGCCGGGGATTCTAGCACAGATACGCAGTATTTT. V gene TRBV20-1 combines with J gene TRBJ2-3; D is perhaps TRBD2 (5 bases). V shed 4 bases and J shed 0 bases, with 14 bases lying between them. The germline CDR1 and CDR2 sequences are DFQATT and SNEGSKA (reference sequence). This CDR3 comprises 15 residues.

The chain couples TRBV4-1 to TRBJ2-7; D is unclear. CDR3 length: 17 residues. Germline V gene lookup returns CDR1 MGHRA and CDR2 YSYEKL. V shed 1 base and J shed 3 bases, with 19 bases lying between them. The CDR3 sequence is CASSQVVLLGGDYEQYF. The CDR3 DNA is TGCGCCAGCAGCCAAGTAGTTTTATTGGGTGGAGACTACGAGCAGTACTTC.

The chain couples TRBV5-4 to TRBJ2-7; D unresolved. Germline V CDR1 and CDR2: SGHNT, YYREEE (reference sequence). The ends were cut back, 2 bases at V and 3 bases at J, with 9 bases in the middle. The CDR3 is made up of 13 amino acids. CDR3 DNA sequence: TGTGCCAGCAGCTTAGAGAATAACTACGAGCAGTACTTC. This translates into CASSLENNYEQYF.

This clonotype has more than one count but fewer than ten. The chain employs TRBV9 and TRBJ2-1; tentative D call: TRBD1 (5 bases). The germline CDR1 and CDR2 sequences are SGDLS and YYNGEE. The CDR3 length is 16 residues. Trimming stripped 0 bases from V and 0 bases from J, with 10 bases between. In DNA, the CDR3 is TGTGCCAGCAGCGTAGAGGGGTCCCCCTCCTACAATGAGCAGTTCTTC. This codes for CASSVEGSPSYNEQFF.

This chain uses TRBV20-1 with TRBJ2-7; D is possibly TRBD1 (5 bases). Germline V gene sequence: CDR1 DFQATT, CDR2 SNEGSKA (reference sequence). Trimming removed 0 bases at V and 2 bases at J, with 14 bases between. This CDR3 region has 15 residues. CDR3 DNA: TGCAGTGCTAGAGAATGGGGCAGGAACCCCTACGAGCAGTACTTC. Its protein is CSAREWGRNPYEQYF.

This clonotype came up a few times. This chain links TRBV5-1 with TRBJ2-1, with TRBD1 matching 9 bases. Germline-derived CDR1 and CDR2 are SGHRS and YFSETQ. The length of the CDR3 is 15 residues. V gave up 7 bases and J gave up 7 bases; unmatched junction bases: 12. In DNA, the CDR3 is TGCGCCAGCCGTAGACCCGGTGACAGGGGGAATGAGCAGTTCTTC. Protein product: CASRRPGDRGNEQFF.

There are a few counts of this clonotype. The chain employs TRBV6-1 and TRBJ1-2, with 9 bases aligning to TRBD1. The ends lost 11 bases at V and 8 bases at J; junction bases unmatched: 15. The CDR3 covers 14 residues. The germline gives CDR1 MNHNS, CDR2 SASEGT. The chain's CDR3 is CAGASQGATGGYTF. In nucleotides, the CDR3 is TGTGCCGGCGCGTCACAGGGGGCAACGGGCGGCTACACCTTC.

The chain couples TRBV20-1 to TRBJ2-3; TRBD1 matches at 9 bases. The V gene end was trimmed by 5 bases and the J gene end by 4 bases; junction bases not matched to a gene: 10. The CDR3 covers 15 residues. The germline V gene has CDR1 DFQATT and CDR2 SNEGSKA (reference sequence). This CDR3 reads CSACSRQGGADTQYF. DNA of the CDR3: TGCAGTGCTTGTTCACGACAGGGGGGCGCAGATACGCAGTATTTT.

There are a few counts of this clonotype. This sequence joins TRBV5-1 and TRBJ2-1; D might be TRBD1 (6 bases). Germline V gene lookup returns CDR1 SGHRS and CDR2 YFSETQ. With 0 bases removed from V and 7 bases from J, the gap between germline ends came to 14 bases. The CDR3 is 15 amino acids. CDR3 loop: CASSLGTATWNEQFF. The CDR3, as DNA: TGCGCCAGCAGCTTGGGGACAGCGACTTGGAATGAGCAGTTCTTC.

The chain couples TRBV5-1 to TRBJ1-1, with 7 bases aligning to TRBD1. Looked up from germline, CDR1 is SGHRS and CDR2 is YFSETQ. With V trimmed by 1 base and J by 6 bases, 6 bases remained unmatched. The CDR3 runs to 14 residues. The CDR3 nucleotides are TGCGCCAGCAGCTTGAAGGGGGCAGGTGCTGAAGCTTTCTTT. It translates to CASSLKGAGAEAFF.

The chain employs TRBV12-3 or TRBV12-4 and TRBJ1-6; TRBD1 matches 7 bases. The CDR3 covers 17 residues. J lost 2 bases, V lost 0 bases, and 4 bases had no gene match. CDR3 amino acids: CASSLANRGPYNSPLHF. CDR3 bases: TGTGCCAGCAGTTTAGCCAACAGGGGCCCCTATAATTCACCCCTCCACTTT.

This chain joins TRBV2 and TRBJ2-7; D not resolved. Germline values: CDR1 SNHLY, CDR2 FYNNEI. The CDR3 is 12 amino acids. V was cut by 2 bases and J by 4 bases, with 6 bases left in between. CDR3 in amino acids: CASSEMVYEQYF. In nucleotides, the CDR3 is TGTGCCAGCAGTGAAATGGTTTACGAGCAGTACTTC.